This TCR beta chain came from a study of CD8 T cells in Susac syndrome. V was trimmed by 0 bases and J by 4 bases, leaving 12 bases between them. The V gene's germline CDR1 is SQVTM and CDR2 ANQGSEA. This CDR3 comprises 14 residues. Reverse transcription of roughly 0.45 to 1 ug RNA used random hexamers. TCRdb reprocessed the immunoSEQ multiplex PCR reads with MiXCR, giving one entry per CDR3 protein. The table shows roughly 120,000 distinct CDR3 sequences, with about 95% occurring only once. The sequenced material came from CD4+ T cells from PBMCs. This sequence originates from a human donor in good health. This chain connects TRBV29-1 to TRBJ1-2, with D unclear. CDR3 protein: CSVEEGGGIYGYTF. CDR3 coding DNA: TGCAGCGTTGAAGAAGGCGGCGGCATCTATGGCTACACCTTC.